Below are 27 T cell receptor beta chains sequenced from a single sample in a study of T cell responses to AZD1222 COVID-19 vaccine. Clones were sequenced by immunoSEQ multiplex PCR, and TCRdb holds only the in-frame ones, with some missing. The data contain around 140,000 clones, 90% to 95% of them singletons. Source: peripheral blood, taken on day 0 of AZD1222 vaccination. Every receptor here comes from an adult in good health.

The gene calls are TRBV7-2 and TRBJ1-4, with TRBD1 matching 11 bases. The CDR3 covers 15 residues. The V segment lost 4 bases and the J segment 2 bases; nucleotides outside the gene matches: 0. From germline, CDR1 is SGHTA and CDR2 FQGNSA. Written as DNA, the CDR3 is TGTGCCAGCAGCTGGACAGGGGGCACTAATGAAAAACTGTTTTTT. This gives the protein CASSWTGGTNEKLFF. Full variable domain (outside the CDR3, taken from reference TRBV7-2 and TRBJ1-4): GAGVSQSPSNKVTEKGKDVELRCDPISGHTALYWYRQSLGQGLEFLIYFQGNSAPDKSGLPSDRFSAERTGGSVSTLTIQRTQQEDSAVYLCASSWTGGTNEKLFFGSGTQLSVL.

V is TRBV4-2 and J is TRBJ2-2; tentatively, D is TRBD1 or TRBD2 (6 bases each). Germline V gene data show CDR1 as LGHNA and CDR2 as YNFKEQ. There are 16 residues in the CDR3. V lost 2 bases and J 5 bases, leaving 15 bases between the germline ends. As DNA, the CDR3 is TGTGCCAGCAGCCAATTGAGGGGGGTTGGGACCGGGGAGCTGTTTTTT. Its protein is CASSQLRGVGTGELFF.

The chain combines TRBV18 with TRBJ1-1, with D perhaps matching TRBD1 (6 bases). The CDR3 is 13 amino acids. Between the trimmed V and J ends, which lost 6 bases and 2 bases, there was a span of 10 bases. Germline V gene sequence: CDR1 KGHSH, CDR2 LQKENI. CDR3 region: CASSYRVNTEAFF. DNA of the CDR3: TGTGCCAGCTCTTACAGGGTTAACACTGAAGCTTTCTTT.

The chain has TRBV19 and TRBJ1-1; tentative D call: TRBD1 (5 bases). The CDR3 consists of 15 residues. V was cut by 3 bases and J by 1 base, with 12 bases left in between. Per germline, CDR1 LNHDA and CDR2 SQIVND (reference sequence). CDR3 amino acids: CASSIPGPPNTEAFF. DNA for the CDR3: TGTGCCAGTAGTATCCCGGGACCGCCGAACACTGAAGCTTTCTTT. Based on the CDR3 plus reference TRBV19 and TRBJ1-1, the full variable domain is DGGITQSPKYLFRKEGQNVTLSCEQNLNHDAMYWYRQDPGQGLRLIYYSQIVNDFQKGDIAEGYSVSREKKESFPLTVTSAQKNPTAFYLCASSIPGPPNTEAFFGQGTRLTVV.

The J gene is TRBJ1-1, the V gene TRBV5-6, with D perhaps matching TRBD1 (5 bases). V lost 2 bases, J lost 6 bases, and 14 bases lay in between. Germline V gene lookup returns CDR1 SGHDT and CDR2 YYEEEE. The length of the CDR3 is 14 residues. The CDR3 DNA is TGTGCCAGCAGCTTTCGGGACTTTGCAGCTGAAGCTTTCTTT. Protein: CASSFRDFAAEAFF.

This chain links TRBV18 with TRBJ2-1; TRBD2 matches at 12 bases. Germline CDR1 reads KGHSH; CDR2 reads LQKENI. The CDR3 totals 17 residues. V gave up 1 base and J gave up 10 bases; unmatched junction bases: 11. The CDR3 region has the DNA TGTGCCAGCTCACCACGACCCTCTAGCGGGGGGGCACACGAGCAGTTCTTC. Its translation is CASSPRPSSGGAHEQFF.

This clone has a single count. The V and J genes are TRBV10-3 and TRBJ2-7; TRBD1 matches 9 bases. V was pared by 8 bases and J by 4 bases, with 18 bases of the junction left unmatched. CDR3 length: 17 residues. The germline V gene encodes CDR1 ENHRY and CDR2 SYGVKD. The CDR3, as DNA: TGTGCCATCCAGGATATGATAGCCGGGACAGGGTCTTACGAGCAGTACTTC. Translation: CAIQDMIAGTGSYEQYF.

The CDR3 is CASSGEGGDYEQFF. The CDR3 DNA follows: TGTGCCAGCAGCGGGGAGGGCGGGGATTATGAGCAGTTCTTC. V gene TRBV7-9 combines with J gene TRBJ2-1, with TRBD2 matching over 7 bases. The CDR3 extends over 14 amino acids. CDR1 is SEHNR and CDR2 is FQNEAQ in the germline V gene (reference sequence). Unmatched junction bases numbered 9, after V lost 5 bases and J lost 8 bases.

J is TRBJ2-3 and V is TRBV19, with D perhaps TRBD2 (6 bases). Germline V gene lookup returns CDR1 LNHDA and CDR2 SQIVND (reference sequence). The CDR3 spans 17 residues. V shed 3 bases and J shed 6 bases, with 22 bases lying between them. This chain's CDR3 is CASSMFGGDGRGDTQYF. The CDR3 bases are TGTGCCAGTAGTATGTTCGGCGGGGACGGCCGCGGGGATACGCAGTATTTT.

The V gene is TRBV3-1 (or the pseudogene TRBV3-2), the J gene TRBJ1-2; 7 bases match TRBD1. Losses at the gene ends were 4 bases for V and 7 bases for J; bases not matched to a gene: 15. Looked up from germline, CDR1 is LGHDT and CDR2 is YNNKEL (reference sequence). The CDR3 spans 16 residues. The CDR3 nucleotides are TGTGCCAGCAGCCTTAGACAGGGCGGGCACTATAGTGGCTACACCTTC. Encoded protein: CASSLRQGGHYSGYTF.

The chain is built from TRBV2 and TRBJ1-1; 8 bases agree with TRBD1. Germline CDR1 SNHLY, CDR2 FYNNEI. This CDR3 is built from 16 residues. Germline trimming cut 6 bases from V and 4 bases from J; bases unmatched to any gene: 13. The CDR3 loop is CASRNTRTGKGTEAFF. The CDR3 coding sequence is TGTGCCAGCAGGAACACCAGGACAGGGAAGGGCACTGAAGCTTTCTTT.

The gene calls are TRBV5-6 and TRBJ2-1; 13 nucleotides line up with TRBD2. J was trimmed by 6 bases and V by 4 bases; bases with no gene match: 10. CDR1 and CDR2 (germline): SGHDT, YYEEEE. This CDR3 is 17 amino acids long. The CDR3 DNA sequence: TGTGCCAGCAGCCCGCTCACTAGCGGGGGGGCGTCCAATGAGCAGTTCTTC. Translating it yields CASSPLTSGGASNEQFF.

The chain couples TRBV11-3 to TRBJ2-5; D is possibly TRBD2 (5 bases). V gave up 5 bases and J gave up 3 bases, with 13 bases separating them. The germline gives CDR1 SGHNT, CDR2 YENEEA. The CDR3 sequence is 14 residues long. The CDR3 sequence: CASSPPQAEETQYF. The DNA for the CDR3 is TGTGCCAGCAGCCCACCCCAAGCGGAAGAGACCCAGTACTTC.

This rearrangement joins TRBV4-3 to TRBJ1-1, with a possible D match to TRBD1 (5 bases). Germline loops: CDR1 LGHNA, CDR2 YSLEER. V was cut by 0 bases and J by 8 bases, with 10 bases left in between. There are 13 residues in the CDR3. As DNA, the CDR3 is TGCGCCAGCAGCCAAGATATCGGGGGGGAAGCTTTCTTT. As protein: CASSQDIGGEAFF.

The chain combines TRBV5-1 with TRBJ2-2; D gene uncertain. Germline assignment: CDR1 SGHRS and CDR2 YFSETQ. This CDR3 comprises 13 residues. With 0 bases removed from V and 6 bases from J, the gap between germline ends came to 6 bases. CDR3 in DNA: TGCGCCAGCAGCTTGGTGGCTGCCGGGGAGCTGTTTTTT. Translated, it gives CASSLVAAGELFF.

This chain links TRBV9 with TRBJ2-5; D unresolved. Per the germline V gene, CDR1 is SGDLS and CDR2 is YYNGEE. Trimming shortened V by 1 base and J by 7 bases, and 11 bases separated the two germline ends. The CDR3 is made up of 13 amino acids. CDR3 region: CASSVQNLGTQYF. The CDR3 coding sequence is TGTGCCAGCAGCGTACAGAACTTAGGGACCCAGTACTTC.

For the CDR3, the DNA is TGTGCCAGCAGCCCAAGGGACCCCTCGAGGGGGTACGAGCAGTACTTC. Translation gives CASSPRDPSRGYEQYF. This rearrangement joins TRBV7-6 to TRBJ2-7; the D gene is possibly TRBD1 (6 bases). Trimming removed 5 bases at V and 4 bases at J, with 21 bases between. CDR3 length: 16 residues. Germline CDR1 is SGHVS and CDR2 is FNYEAQ. The whole variable domain, remainder taken from reference TRBV7-6 and TRBJ2-7, is GAGVSQSPRYKVTKRGQDVALRCDPISGHVSLYWYRQALGQGPEFLTYFNYEAQQDKSGLPNDRFSAERPEGSISTLTIQRTEQRDSAMYRCASSPRDPSRGYEQYFGPGTRLTVT.

The J gene is TRBJ1-1, the V gene TRBV19; TRBD1 matches 7 bases. V dropped 10 bases and J dropped 7; count of bases not matched to a gene: 12. Germline CDR1 reads LNHDA; CDR2 reads SQIVND (reference sequence). CDR3 length equals 13 residues. The CDR3 sequence is CATTRQGESEAFF. The CDR3 DNA is TGTGCCACAACCCGACAGGGCGAGAGTGAAGCTTTCTTT.

The chain joins TRBV18 to TRBJ1-1, with 7 bases identical to TRBD1. This CDR3 region has 15 residues. Germline values: CDR1 KGHSH, CDR2 LQKENI. V lost 6 bases and J lost 1; bases outside the gene matches: 8. The DNA for the CDR3 is TGTGCCAGCTCCCGTGAACAGGGGAGGAACACTGAAGCTTTCTTT. As protein: CASSREQGRNTEAFF.

V and J are TRBV7-2 and TRBJ2-1, with D possibly TRBD2 on 5 matching bases. This CDR3 region has 15 residues. V was clipped by 5 bases and J by 4 bases, with 15 bases between them. Germline V gives CDR1 SGHTA, CDR2 FQGNSA. Here the CDR3 reads CASSPLAMKYNEQFF. CDR3 DNA sequence: TGTGCCAGCAGCCCCTTAGCGATGAAATACAATGAGCAGTTCTTC.

The rearrangement uses TRBV28 and TRBJ2-5; D call uncertain. Matching the DNA end better, TRBJ2-7 makes the J call doubtful. Germline V gives CDR1 MDHEN, CDR2 SYDVKM. The CDR3 spans 12 residues. The chain's CDR3 is CASSLISLEQYF. CDR3 coding DNA: TGTGCCAGCAGTTTGATATCCCTCGAGCAGTACTTC.

The CDR3, as DNA: TGCGCCAGCAGCGAGGGACTAGCGGGAGTGCAAGAGACCCAGTACTTC. It yields the protein CASSEGLAGVQETQYF. The rearrangement links TRBV5-1 to TRBJ2-5, with 14 bases that match TRBD2. Looked up from germline, CDR1 is SGHRS and CDR2 is YFSETQ. J gave up 2 bases and V 4 bases, and 4 bases lay outside the gene matches. This CDR3 comprises 16 residues.

The chain combines TRBV11-3 with TRBJ1-1; 8 bases fit TRBD1. Germline V CDR1 and CDR2: SGHNT, YENEEA. The V gene end was trimmed by 6 bases and the J gene end by 5 bases; junction bases not matched to a gene: 8. This CDR3 has 14 amino acids. Here the CDR3 DNA reads TGTGCCAGCAGACAGGGGGGTTCGTATACTGAAGCTTTCTTT. Its translation is CASRQGGSYTEAFF.

CDR3 residues: CASSLTDSRGKLFF. The DNA of the CDR3 is TGTGCCAGCAGTCTGACTGACTCTAGGGGAAAACTGTTTTTT. This chain links TRBV28 with TRBJ1-4; TRBD1 is a possible D gene (5 bases). CDR1 MDHEN and CDR2 SYDVKM come from the germline V gene. The CDR3 is 14 amino acids. Between the trimmed V and J ends, which lost 5 bases and 10 bases, there was a span of 17 bases.

The chain recombines TRBV18 with TRBJ2-7; 16 nucleotides align to TRBD2. This CDR3 has 15 amino acids. Germline V gene data show CDR1 as KGHSH and CDR2 as LQKENI. Trimming cost V 6 bases and J 5 bases; bases outside gene matches: 4. The CDR3 spells CASSPGTSGRDEQYF. The CDR3 nucleotides are TGTGCCAGCTCCCCAGGGACTAGCGGGAGGGACGAGCAGTACTTC.

This chain links TRBV9 with TRBJ2-1; 8 bases align to TRBD2. Unmatched junction bases numbered 3, after V lost 2 bases and J lost 2 bases. The germline V gene encodes CDR1 SGDLS and CDR2 YYNGEE. The CDR3 spans 15 residues. CDR3 DNA: TGTGCCAGCAGCGTCGGGACTAGAACCTACAATGAGCAGTTCTTC. Protein sequence: CASSVGTRTYNEQFF.

This clone was observed once. The rearrangement uses TRBV7-2 and TRBJ2-7; TRBD2 agrees at 11 bases. CDR1 and CDR2 (germline): SGHTA, FQGNSA. The CDR3 runs 15 residues. Losses at the gene ends were 4 bases for V and 2 bases for J; bases not matched to a gene: 4. CDR3 in DNA: TGTGCCAGCAGCTCCCAGACTAGCGGGACCTACGAGCAGTACTTC. It specifies CASSSQTSGTYEQYF.